This T cell receptor beta chain was sequenced during a study of OX40 agonist ivuxolimab in advanced cancers. Turning to the overall study: The costimulatory receptor OX40 (CD134) was targeted by ivuxolimab, a fully human IgG2 agonistic monoclonal antibody. The purpose of peripheral TCRbeta sequencing was to test whether ivuxolimab changed TCR sequence diversity and led to clonal T-cell expansion. Of the roughly 54 dose-escalation patients, hepatocellular carcinoma was present in 19, melanoma in roughly 15, renal cell carcinoma in 9 and head and neck cancer in 9. A male proportion of 75% to 85% and a mean age of 60 years, ranging from about 20 to 80, were recorded for the dose-escalation cohort. The paper covers the monotherapy dose-escalation part of the phase I ivuxolimab trial, which included N ≈ 50 patients. Patients were allowed to have had prior anti-PD-1, anti-PD-L1 or anti-CTLA-4 therapy, and around 43% of the dose-escalation patients had been treated with checkpoint inhibitors. Partial responses were achieved by three dose-escalation patients, of whom one had hepatocellular carcinoma and two had cutaneous melanoma. Intravenous ivuxolimab was administered to patients every 2 weeks at six dose levels: 0.01, 0.1, 0.3, 1.5, 3 and 10 mg/kg. On the study overall, not on this receptor specifically: Low levels of normalized T-cell clonal expansion were also seen in some patients who did not respond. At doses from 0.1 to 3.0 mg/kg, clonal expansion was seen in both CD4+ and CD8+ blood T cells between baseline and week 6. In the 0.1-3.0 mg/kg groups, partial responders had among the lowest normalized peripheral clonal expansion, particularly in CD8+ T cells. Which antigens the clonally expanded peripheral T cells were specific for was not determined. After ivuxolimab, expanded clones were on average more numerous among CD8+ T cells than among CD4+ T cells.

Patients with a history of autoimmune disease or receiving systemic immunosuppression were excluded from the trial. In every dose cohort, peripheral blood was drawn for TCR sequencing at baseline, cycle 4 day 1, and cycle 7 day 1. The samples were drawn from a first-in-human, open-label, multicenter phase I dose-escalation trial of ivuxolimab. Adults with locally advanced or metastatic melanoma, renal cell, hepatocellular, or head and neck squamous cell carcinoma were enrolled in the trial. Before TCR sequencing, CD4+ T cells and CD8+ T cells were sorted from peripheral blood as separate populations. To sequence the TCRbeta CDR3 region, genomic DNA was isolated from the sorted cells. The immunoSEQ Assay was used for sequencing of TCRbeta CDR3 regions. TCRdb obtained this table from immuneACCESS and retained in-frame rearrangements with V and J assigned. These tables miss some clones; where compared with another copy, unresolved V genes account for less than half of the shortfall, and the remainder is unexplained. Recorded for this sample are some 150,000 clones; about 92% of them occurred a single time. Of the sample, over 0.8% is held by the ten largest clones.

In the case of this clone: Its antigen remains unidentified. No clone much larger than this one lies a single base away; base qualities are absent.

This receptor was taken from an adult with an advanced solid tumor such as melanoma, head and neck, liver or kidney cancer. Sequencing was performed on CD4+ or CD8+ T cells sorted from blood, taken in a trial of the OX40 agonist ivuxolimab.

Here the CDR3 is given as CASSFSRYGEQYF. The DNA reads as follows: TGTGCCAGCAGCTTTAGCAGGTACGGCGAGCAGTACTTC. The chain couples TRBV11-3 to TRBJ2-7; the D gene assignment is ambiguous. Reading from cysteine to phenylalanine, the CDR3 counts 13 amino acids. Just CDR3 DNA is preserved here, 39 bases in frame from base 1. The germline V gene supplies CDR1 SGHNT and CDR2 YENEEA. V is reduced by 3 bases and J by 6 bases, leaving a spacing of 12 bases between them.